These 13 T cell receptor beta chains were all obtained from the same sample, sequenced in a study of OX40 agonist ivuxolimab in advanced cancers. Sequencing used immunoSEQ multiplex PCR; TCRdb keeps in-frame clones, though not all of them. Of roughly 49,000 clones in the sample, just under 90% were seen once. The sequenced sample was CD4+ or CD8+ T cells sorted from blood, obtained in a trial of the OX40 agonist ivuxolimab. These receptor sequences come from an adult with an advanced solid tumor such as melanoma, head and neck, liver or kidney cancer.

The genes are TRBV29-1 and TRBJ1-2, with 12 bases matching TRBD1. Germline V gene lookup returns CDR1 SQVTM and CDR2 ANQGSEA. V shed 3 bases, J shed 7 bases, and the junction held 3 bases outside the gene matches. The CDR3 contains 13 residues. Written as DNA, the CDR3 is TGCAGCGTTGAGGGACAGGGGGCGCTTGGCTACACCTTC. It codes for CSVEGQGALGYTF.

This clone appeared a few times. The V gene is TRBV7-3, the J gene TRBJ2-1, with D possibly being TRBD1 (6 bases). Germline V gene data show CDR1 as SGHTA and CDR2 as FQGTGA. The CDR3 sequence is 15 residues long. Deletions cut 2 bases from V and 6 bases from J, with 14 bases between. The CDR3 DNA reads TGTGCCAGCAGCTTATTTTGGACAGTGACCAATGAGCAGTTCTTC. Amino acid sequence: CASSLFWTVTNEQFF.

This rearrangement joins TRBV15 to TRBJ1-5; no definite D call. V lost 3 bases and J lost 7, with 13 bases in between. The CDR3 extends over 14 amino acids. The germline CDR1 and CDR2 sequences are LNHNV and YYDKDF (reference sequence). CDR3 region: CATSSNLLEQPQHF. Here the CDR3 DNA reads TGTGCCACCAGCAGCAACTTATTAGAGCAGCCCCAGCATTTT.

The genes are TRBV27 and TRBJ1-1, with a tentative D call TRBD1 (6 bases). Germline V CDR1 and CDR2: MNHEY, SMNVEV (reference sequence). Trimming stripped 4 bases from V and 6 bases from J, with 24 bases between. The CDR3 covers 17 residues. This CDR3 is CASSSWLGQGSLSEAFF. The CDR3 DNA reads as TGTGCCAGCAGTTCGTGGCTCGGGCAGGGGTCTTTGTCTGAAGCTTTCTTT.

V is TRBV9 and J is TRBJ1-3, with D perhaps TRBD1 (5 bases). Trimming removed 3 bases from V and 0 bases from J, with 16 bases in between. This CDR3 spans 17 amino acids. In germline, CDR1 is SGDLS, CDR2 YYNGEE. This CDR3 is CASSDGTALSSGNTIYF. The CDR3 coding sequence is TGTGCCAGCAGCGATGGGACCGCCCTTAGCTCTGGAAACACCATATATTTT.

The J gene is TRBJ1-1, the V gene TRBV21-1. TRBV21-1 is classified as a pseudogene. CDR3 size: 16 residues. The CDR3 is CASSKAGSVGRTEAFF. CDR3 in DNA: TGTGCCAGCAGCAAAGCAGGGTCCGTCGGGCGAACTGAAGCTTTCTTT.

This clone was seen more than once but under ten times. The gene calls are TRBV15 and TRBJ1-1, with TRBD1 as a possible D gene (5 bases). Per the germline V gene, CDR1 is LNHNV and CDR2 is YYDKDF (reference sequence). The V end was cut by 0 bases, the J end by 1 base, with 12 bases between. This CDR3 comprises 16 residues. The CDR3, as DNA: TGTGCCACCAGCAGAGATCTTTACGGGGGGAACACTGAAGCTTTCTTT. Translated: CATSRDLYGGNTEAFF.

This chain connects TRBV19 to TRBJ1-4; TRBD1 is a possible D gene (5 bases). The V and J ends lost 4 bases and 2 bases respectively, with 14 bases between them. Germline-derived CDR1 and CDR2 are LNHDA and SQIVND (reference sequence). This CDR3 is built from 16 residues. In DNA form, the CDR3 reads TGTGCCAGTAGTACGCCGTGGGGGGTGACTAATGAAAAACTGTTTTTT. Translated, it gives CASSTPWGVTNEKLFF.

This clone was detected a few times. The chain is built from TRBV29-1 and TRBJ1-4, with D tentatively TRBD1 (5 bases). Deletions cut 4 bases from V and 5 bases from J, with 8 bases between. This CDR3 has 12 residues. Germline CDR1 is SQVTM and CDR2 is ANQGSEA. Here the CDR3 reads CSVGGMNEKLFF. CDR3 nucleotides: TGCAGCGTTGGGGGGATGAATGAAAAACTGTTTTTT.

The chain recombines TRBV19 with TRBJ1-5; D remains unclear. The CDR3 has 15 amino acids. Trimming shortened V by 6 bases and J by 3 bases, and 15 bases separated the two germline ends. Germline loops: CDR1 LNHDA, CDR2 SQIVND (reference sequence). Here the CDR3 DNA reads TGTGCCAGTAGACCCCTTCTGGGGTCCAATCAGCCCCAGCATTTT. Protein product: CASRPLLGSNQPQHF.

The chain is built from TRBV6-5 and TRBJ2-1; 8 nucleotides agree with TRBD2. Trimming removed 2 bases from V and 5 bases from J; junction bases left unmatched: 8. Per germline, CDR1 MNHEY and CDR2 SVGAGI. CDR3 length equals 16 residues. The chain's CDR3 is CASSYLPGLGNNEQFF. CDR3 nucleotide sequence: TGTGCCAGCAGTTACCTCCCGGGACTAGGCAACAATGAGCAGTTCTTC.

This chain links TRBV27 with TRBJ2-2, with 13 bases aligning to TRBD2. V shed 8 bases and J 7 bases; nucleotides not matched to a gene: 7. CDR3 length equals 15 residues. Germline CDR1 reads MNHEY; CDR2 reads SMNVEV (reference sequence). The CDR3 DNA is TGTGCCAGCCGACTAGCGGGAGGATGGGGCGGGGAGCTGTTTTTT. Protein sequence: CASRLAGGWGGELFF.

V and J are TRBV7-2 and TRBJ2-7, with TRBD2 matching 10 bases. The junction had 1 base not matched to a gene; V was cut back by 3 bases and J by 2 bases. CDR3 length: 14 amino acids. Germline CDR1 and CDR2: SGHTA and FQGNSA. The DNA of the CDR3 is TGTGCCAGCAGCTTTAGCGGGAGGCCCTACGAGCAGTACTTC. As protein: CASSFSGRPYEQYF.